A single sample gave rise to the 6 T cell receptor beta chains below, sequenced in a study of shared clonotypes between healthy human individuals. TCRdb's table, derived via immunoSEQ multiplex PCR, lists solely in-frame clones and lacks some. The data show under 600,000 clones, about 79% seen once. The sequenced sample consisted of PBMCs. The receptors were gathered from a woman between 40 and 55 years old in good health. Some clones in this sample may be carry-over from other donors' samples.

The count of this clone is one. CDR3 protein: CASSQSPDLPLEQYF. DNA of the CDR3: TGTGCCAGCAGTCAATCCCCGGATCTACCCCTCGAGCAGTACTTC. V is TRBV4-2 and J is TRBJ2-7; no definite D call. CDR3 length: 15 amino acids. The germline CDR1 and CDR2 sequences are LGHNA and YNFKEQ. V was pared by 6 bases and J by 6 bases, with 21 bases between.

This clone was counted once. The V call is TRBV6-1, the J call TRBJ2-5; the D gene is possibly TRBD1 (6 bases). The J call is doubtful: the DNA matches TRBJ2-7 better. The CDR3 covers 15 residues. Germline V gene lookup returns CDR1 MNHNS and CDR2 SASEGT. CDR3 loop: CASSEAAGTRSEQYF. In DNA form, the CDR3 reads TGTGCCAGCAGTGAAGCGGCCGGGACAAGAAGCGAGCAGTACTTC.

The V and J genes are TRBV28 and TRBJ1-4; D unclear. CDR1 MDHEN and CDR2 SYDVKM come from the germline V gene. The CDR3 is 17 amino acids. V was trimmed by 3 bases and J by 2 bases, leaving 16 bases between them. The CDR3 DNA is TGTGCCAGCAGTTTTTCCCCCTTCCTCAGGACTAATGAAAAACTGTTTTTT. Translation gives CASSFSPFLRTNEKLFF.

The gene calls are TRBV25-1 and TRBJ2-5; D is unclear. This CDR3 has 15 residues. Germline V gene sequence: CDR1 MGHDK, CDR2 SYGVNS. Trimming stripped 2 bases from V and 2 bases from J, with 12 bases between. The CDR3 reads CASSEDPEMQETQYF. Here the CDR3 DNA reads TGTGCCAGCAGTGAAGATCCTGAAATGCAAGAGACCCAGTACTTC.

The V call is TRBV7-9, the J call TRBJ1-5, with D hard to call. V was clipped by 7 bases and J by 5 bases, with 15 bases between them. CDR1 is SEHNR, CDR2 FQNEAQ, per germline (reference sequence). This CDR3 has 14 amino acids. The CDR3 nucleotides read TGTGCCAGCAACACCGGAGAATGGCATCAGCCCCAGCATTTT. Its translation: CASNTGEWHQPQHF.

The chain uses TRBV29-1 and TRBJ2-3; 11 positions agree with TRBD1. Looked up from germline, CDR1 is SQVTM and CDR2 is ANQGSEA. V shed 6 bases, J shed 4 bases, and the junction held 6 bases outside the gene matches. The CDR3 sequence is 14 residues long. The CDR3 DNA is TGCAGCGTCCCGGGACAGGGGGGGTCAGATACGCAGTATTTT. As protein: CSVPGQGGSDTQYF.